The 20 T cell receptor beta chains below were found in one sample sequenced in a study of blood T cell repertoires in COVID-19 (dated by TCRdb to the early 2020s). The library was generated by the immunoSEQ multiplex PCR assay. The immuneACCESS repertoire file appears here via TCRdb, limited to in-frame rearrangements. These files lack a portion of the clones; in checked studies, under half of the deficit traces to unresolved V genes, and the cause of the others is not known. For this sample the table gives just over 40,000 clones, of which about 86% were detected only once. The ten largest make up roughly 2.5% of the sample. Sequencing used peripheral blood. These receptors were collected from a woman between 55 and 75 years old with acute or convalescent COVID-19.

This clone was observed a handful of times. The CDR3 DNA is TGTGCCAGCAGCGCTGACATTAACTATGGCTACACCTTC. It is translated as CASSADINYGYTF. The V and J genes are TRBV2 and TRBJ1-2; D gene ambiguous. From germline, CDR1 is SNHLY and CDR2 FYNNEI. The CDR3 is made up of 13 amino acids. The V end was cut by 6 bases, the J end by 1 base, with 9 bases between.

For the CDR3, the DNA is TGCGCCAGCAGCAAACTAGGGACAGGGGGTGGTACTGAAGCTTTCTTT. Its translation: CASSKLGTGGGTEAFF. The chain couples TRBV5-1 to TRBJ1-1, with 11 bases lining up with TRBD1. The CDR3 covers 16 residues. J was trimmed by 5 bases and V by 4 bases; bases with no gene match: 10. CDR1 and CDR2 from the germline V gene are SGHRS and YFSETQ.

The rearrangement joins TRBV27 to TRBJ1-6; a possible D gene is TRBD1 (5 bases). Per the germline V gene, CDR1 is MNHEY and CDR2 is SMNVEV (reference sequence). V lost 10 bases, J lost 4 bases, and 14 bases lay in between. This CDR3 region has 14 residues. As DNA, the CDR3 is TGTGCCACAGGTCCGGGGGGTTATAATTCACCCCTCCACTTT. It encodes CATGPGGYNSPLHF.

This clone was seen just once. The chain recombines TRBV3-1 (or the pseudogene TRBV3-2) with TRBJ2-7; possible D gene TRBD2, 6 bases. CDR1 LGHDT and CDR2 YNNKEL come from the germline V gene (reference sequence). The V gene lost 7 bases and the J gene lost 3 bases, with 22 bases spanning the gap. The CDR3 consists of 16 residues. CDR3 sequence (DNA): TGTGCCAGCACAAAAAGTTCTGGAGGGGAGCGCTACGAGCAGTACTTC. Amino acid sequence: CASTKSSGGERYEQYF.

The CDR3 bases are TGTGCCAGCAGGCGGGACTCCGGGCCAGAGACCCAGTACTTC. This sequence encodes CASRRDSGPETQYF. This chain uses TRBV7-2 with TRBJ2-5; D might be TRBD2 (6 bases). The V end lost 6 bases, the J end lost 4 bases, and 15 bases lay between the germline ends. Germline CDR1 is SGHTA and CDR2 is FQGNSA. This CDR3 comprises 14 residues.

V and J are TRBV5-1 and TRBJ2-7, with a weak D call TRBD2 (5 bases). The CDR3 loop spans 14 amino acids. Per germline, CDR1 SGHRS and CDR2 YFSETQ. The V and J ends lost 0 bases and 5 bases respectively, with 12 bases between them. In nucleotides, the CDR3 is TGCGCCAGCAGCTTGGCCGGGATCGGCGACGAGCAGTACTTC. It specifies CASSLAGIGDEQYF.

This clone came up a few times. This chain uses TRBV5-4 with TRBJ1-2, with unresolved D. Germline CDR1 SGHNT, CDR2 YYREEE (reference sequence). Trimming shortened V by 0 bases and J by 8 bases, and 8 bases separated the two germline ends. The CDR3 totals 12 residues. CDR3 coding DNA: TGTGCCAGCAGCTTGGAGGCCGGGGGCTACACCTTC. Its protein product is CASSLEAGGYTF. The full variable domain, in which reference TRBV5-4 and TRBJ1-2 provide the parts outside the CDR3, is ETGVTQSPTHLIKTRGQQVTLRCSSQSGHNTVSWYQQALGQGPQFIFQYYREEENGRGNFPPRFSGLQFPNYSSELNVNALELDDSALYLCASSLEAGGYTFGSGTRLTVV.

The chain is built from TRBV19 and TRBJ2-7; D is undetermined. Trimming left V 1 base short and J 5 bases short, with 9 bases between. Per germline, CDR1 LNHDA and CDR2 SQIVND (reference sequence). CDR3 length: 13 residues. The CDR3 sequence is CASSIGAKNEQYF. CDR3 nucleotide sequence: TGTGCCAGTAGTATAGGGGCGAAGAACGAGCAGTACTTC.

This clone occurred once. The genes are TRBV27 and TRBJ1-2; maybe TRBD1 (5 bases). Germline V lookup: CDR1 MNHEY, CDR2 SMNVEV (reference sequence). This CDR3 spans 15 amino acids. V lost 3 bases and J 6 bases, leaving 17 bases between the germline ends. This CDR3 reads CASSFFGGSVNGYTF. CDR3 DNA: TGTGCCAGCAGTTTTTTCGGGGGATCGGTTAATGGCTACACCTTC.

The V gene is TRBV5-1, the J gene TRBJ1-4; TRBD1 might be the D (6 bases). Looked up from germline, CDR1 is SGHRS and CDR2 is YFSETQ. This CDR3 is built from 15 residues. V was clipped by 1 base and J by 7 bases, with 14 bases between them. The CDR3, as DNA: TGCGCCAGCAGCTTGTATCCAGGGGATAGTGAAAAACTGTTTTTT. It translates to CASSLYPGDSEKLFF.

The V call is TRBV30, the J call TRBJ1-4; weak D call: TRBD1 (5 bases). With 6 bases removed from V and 4 bases from J, the gap between germline ends came to 15 bases. CDR1 and CDR2 (germline): GTSNPN, SVGIG (reference sequence). This CDR3 comprises 14 residues. Here the CDR3 DNA reads TGTGCCTGCGAGACGGGGGTGCTTAATGAAAAACTGTTTTTT. Encoded protein: CACETGVLNEKLFF.

The J gene is TRBJ2-3, the V gene TRBV4-2; no reliable D call. Germline CDR1 reads LGHNA; CDR2 reads YNFKEQ. Trimming removed 4 bases at V and 4 bases at J, with 9 bases between. The CDR3 covers 13 residues. This CDR3 reads CASSRSLADTQYF. The CDR3 DNA reads as TGTGCCAGCAGCCGGAGTTTGGCAGATACGCAGTATTTT.

The genes are TRBV3-1 (or the pseudogene TRBV3-2) and TRBJ2-1; D may be TRBD1 (5 bases). Looked up from germline, CDR1 is LGHDT and CDR2 is YNNKEL (reference sequence). The CDR3 has 14 residues. V dropped 5 bases and J dropped 2 bases, with 10 bases sitting between them. CDR3 loop: CASSTQVTYNEQFF. The CDR3 DNA sequence: TGTGCCAGCAGCACACAGGTCACCTACAATGAGCAGTTCTTC.

The V gene is TRBV4-1, the J gene TRBJ2-1; TRBD2 matches 10 bases. The germline V gene has CDR1 MGHRA and CDR2 YSYEKL. The V segment lost 3 bases and the J segment 10 bases; nucleotides outside the gene matches: 9. The CDR3 is 15 residues long. The CDR3 sequence is CASSQASGGPIEQFF. CDR3 nucleotide sequence: TGCGCCAGCAGCCAGGCTAGCGGGGGCCCTATAGAGCAGTTCTTC.

Comment on this clone: Other DNA sequences in this specimen translate into the identical CDR3. This chain connects TRBV28 to TRBJ2-7; tentatively, D is TRBD2 (6 bases). The CDR3 consists of 15 residues. Germline loops: CDR1 MDHEN, CDR2 SYDVKM. Trimming left V 3 bases short and J 0 bases short, with 12 bases between. This chain's CDR3 is CASSLAAGGSYEQYF. CDR3 nucleotide sequence: TGTGCCAGCAGTTTGGCAGCCGGGGGCTCCTACGAGCAGTACTTC.

This clone was seen just once. The chain recombines TRBV6-5 with TRBJ1-5, with TRBD1 as a possible D gene (6 bases). V lost 8 bases to trimming and J lost 7 bases, with 15 bases between them. CDR3 length equals 13 residues. Germline V gene lookup returns CDR1 MNHEY and CDR2 SVGAGI. The chain's CDR3 is CASGGGAGQPQHF. In nucleotides, the CDR3 is TGTGCCAGCGGGGGGGGCGCCGGACAGCCCCAGCATTTT.

This sequence joins TRBV27 and TRBJ1-1; TRBD1 matches at 7 bases. Per germline, CDR1 MNHEY and CDR2 SMNVEV (reference sequence). CDR3 length: 16 residues. After removal of 0 bases from V and 4 bases from J, the junction contained 8 bases not matched to a gene. CDR3 sequence reads: CASSLSPTGVRTEAFF. The CDR3 coding sequence is TGTGCCAGCAGTTTATCACCCACAGGGGTACGCACTGAAGCTTTCTTT.

This clone was recorded a few times. This chain joins TRBV7-3 and TRBJ1-1; possible D gene TRBD1, 5 bases. Between the trimmed V and J ends, which lost 5 bases and 7 bases, there was a span of 14 bases. The CDR3 totals 13 residues. Germline CDR1 reads SGHTA; CDR2 reads FQGTGA. The DNA of the CDR3 is TGTGCCAGCAGCCCAAGCCTGGGGGGTGAAGCTTTCTTT. It specifies CASSPSLGGEAFF.

The genes are TRBV9 and TRBJ2-1; D perhaps matches TRBD2 (6 bases). V was clipped by 7 bases and J by 4 bases, with 15 bases between them. Germline V gene data show CDR1 as SGDLS and CDR2 as YYNGEE. This CDR3 comprises 14 residues. CDR3 bases: TGTGCCAGCTCACCTGGGGGGAGGTACAATGAGCAGTTCTTC. Amino acids: CASSPGGRYNEQFF.

On this clone: Other DNA sequences in this sample translate to the same CDR3. The chain links TRBV6-1 to TRBJ1-2; no firm D call. CDR1 and CDR2 from the germline V gene are MNHNS and SASEGT. Trimming removed 2 bases at V and 5 bases at J, with 9 bases between. There are 13 residues in the CDR3. CDR3 amino acids: CASSESGSYGYTF. CDR3 coding DNA: TGTGCCAGCAGTGAAAGCGGGTCGTATGGCTACACCTTC.